What follows are 3 T cell receptor beta chains derived from one specimen sequenced in a study of human T cells and chemical hapten exposure. Via MiXCR, TCRdb re-called the RACE reads, giving one row per CDR3 protein. The sample has tens of thousands of distinct CDR3 sequences, 6.6% seen once; the top ten hold approximately 1.3%. Time point in this sample: patch test 2, 6 weeks after DPC sensitization. The treatment: therapeutic diphenylcyclopropenone sensitization with weekly scalp DPC. The starting material was whole blood, obtained in connection with sensitization to the hapten diphenylcyclopropenone (DPC). The source is a woman between 25 and 40 years old with alopecia areata. Some clones in this sample may be carry-over from other donors' samples.

The gene calls are TRBV5-1 and TRBJ1-6, with a weak D call TRBD1 (6 bases). CDR3 length: 15 residues. The V end was cut by 0 bases, the J end by 8 bases, with 12 bases between. The germline V gene encodes CDR1 SGHRS and CDR2 YFSETQ. The CDR3 loop is CASSLVGTPDSPLHF. The CDR3 nucleotides are TGCGCCAGCAGCTTGGTTGGGACACCCGATTCACCCCTCCACTTT.

This clonotype appeared many times. This rearrangement joins TRBV10-3 to TRBJ2-5; 9 bases match TRBD1. CDR1 and CDR2 (germline): ENHRY, SYGVKD. The CDR3 is made up of 14 amino acids. The V and J ends lost 6 bases and 7 bases, in that order; junction bases with no gene match: 9. The CDR3 sequence: CAIRPTGGGGTQYF. In nucleotides, the CDR3 is TGTGCCATCAGACCCACAGGGGGCGGAGGGACCCAGTACTTC.

Points on this clonotype: A much larger clone differs by one base, so this may be a read error. CDR3 region: CARSLTGYKAEAFF. The CDR3 DNA sequence: TGTGCCCGCAGCCTCACAGGGTATAAGGCTGAAGCTTTCTTT. The rearrangement uses TRBV5-5 and TRBJ1-1, with D possibly matching TRBD1 (6 bases). CDR3 length: 14 residues. CDR1 and CDR2 (germline): SGHKS, YYEKEE (reference sequence).